The 31 T cell receptor beta chains in this list originate from one sample, sequenced in a study of tumor-infiltrating lymphocytes in primary liver carcinoma. The tissue used was unsorted bulk material of about 19-34 mg. RNA and DNA were co-extracted from it with the AllPrep DNA/RNA mini kit. The investigators made TCR beta cDNA from about 510 ng total RNA, using a constant-region primer. ARM-PCR was slightly modified, and three nested multiplex PCR rounds with it gave rise to the TCR beta libraries. Two initial PCR rounds of around 10 cycles each paired TRBV1-TRBV30 forward primers with a C-beta reverse primer. One entry per CDR3 protein results from TCRdb running MiXCR on the multiplex PCR reads. The table records some 180,000 distinct CDR3 sequences, around four fifths of them present only once. Sequencing was done on a sample of tumor tissue from primary liver carcinoma. The receptors derive from a man in his forties with primary liver carcinoma and hepatitis B virus infection.

Turning to this clonotype: The junction departs from germline at one end; a sequencing error may be responsible. This chain uses TRBV29-1 with TRBJ1-1, with unresolved D. CDR1 is SQVTM and CDR2 is ANQGSEA in the germline V gene. The CDR3 sequence is 15 residues long. In nucleotides, the CDR3 is TGCAGTGTTGCCCCTGGTTGGGCAATGAATACTGGAGCTTTCTTT. The encoded protein is CSVAPGWAMNTGAFF.

With regard to this clonotype: The junction departs from the called germline gene at one end, perhaps through a read error. The gene calls are TRBV6-6 and TRBJ2-1, with D hard to call. The length of the CDR3 is 15 residues. Germline V gene sequence: CDR1 MNHNY, CDR2 SVGAGI (reference sequence). The CDR3 spells CASSYSTCSYNGQFF. CDR3 nucleotides: TGTGCCAGCAGTTACTCGACTTGTTCCTACAATGGGCAGTTCTTC.

Remarks on this clonotype: One junction end disagrees with the germline gene, perhaps due to a read error. The chain uses TRBV6-2 or TRBV6-3 and TRBJ2-4; 11 nucleotides match TRBD2. This CDR3 is 17 amino acids long. The germline CDR1 and CDR2 sequences are MNHEY and SVGEGT. The CDR3 DNA sequence: TGTGCCAGCAGTTACAAGACTAGCGGGGTGGCCAAAAACATTCACTACTTC. Its translation: CASSYKTSGVAKNIHYF.

This clonotype was seen a handful of times. The junction shows a germline mismatch at one end, possibly a read error. The rearrangement joins TRBV29-1 to TRBJ2-6; the D is unclear. The germline V gene encodes CDR1 SQVTM and CDR2 ANQGSEA. The CDR3 is made up of 13 amino acids. The CDR3 DNA sequence: TGCAGCGTTGCAGAGTCTGGTGCCAACGTCCTGACTTTC. This gives the protein CSVAESGANVLTF.

The chain employs TRBV29-1 and TRBJ2-1; D is perhaps TRBD1 (5 bases). The CDR3 runs 12 residues. The germline gives CDR1 SQVTM, CDR2 ANQGSEA. CDR3 sequence: CNSEQVVGEQFF. CDR3 nucleotide sequence: TGCAACTCAGAACAGGTGGTGGGTGAGCAGTTCTTC.

The genes are TRBV29-1 and TRBJ2-7; D is perhaps TRBD1 or TRBD2 (5 bases each). This CDR3 has 16 amino acids. Germline V CDR1 and CDR2: SQVTM, ANQGSEA. The CDR3 bases are TGCAACGCCATGACATCTGGGACCAGCACTTCCTACGAGCAGTACTTC. It specifies CNAMTSGTSTSYEQYF.

This clonotype has just one count. Relative to the germline gene, one junction end is altered; a read error may explain this. The chain's CDR3 is CASSDENSGANVLTF. CDR3 coding DNA: TGCGCCAGCAGTGACGAAAACTCTGGGGCCAACGTTCTGACTTTC. This chain joins TRBV4-3 and TRBJ2-6, with a tentative D call TRBD1 (5 bases). This CDR3 spans 15 amino acids. Per germline, CDR1 LGHNA and CDR2 YSLEER.

J is TRBJ2-7 and V is TRBV11-2, with D perhaps assigned TRBD1 or TRBD2 (6 bases each). The DNA matches TRBJ2-1 better at its end, which makes the J call doubtful. The germline gives CDR1 SGHAT, CDR2 FQNNGV. The CDR3 runs 12 residues. The CDR3 spells CASSPGGYKQFF. The CDR3 DNA reads as TGTGCCAGTAGTCCCGGGGGCTACAAGCAGTTCTTC.

About this clonotype itself: This may come from a read error, since a much larger clone is one base off. This chain joins TRBV5-1 and TRBJ2-5; 11 nucleotides line up with TRBD1. Germline V CDR1 and CDR2: SGHRS, YFSETQ. CDR3 size: 16 residues. Trimming took 3 bases from V and 3 from J; bases not matched to a gene: 7. CDR3 DNA: TGCGCCAGCAGCTCTAGGACAGGGGGCCACGAAGAGACCCAGTACTTC. This encodes CASSSRTGGHEETQYF.

Regarding this clonotype: Mismatch with germline at one junction end may stem from a read error. The CDR3 loop is CAISQGPGGKDEQYF. The DNA of the CDR3 is TGCGCCATCAGCCAAGGTCCGGGAGGAAAGGACGAGCAGTACTTC. J is TRBJ2-7 and V is TRBV4-3; 7 bases fit TRBD2. The CDR3 runs 15 residues. Germline loops: CDR1 LGHNA, CDR2 YSLEER.

This clonotype was recorded once. One end of the junction varies from germline; a read error may be responsible. The chain uses TRBV11-2 and TRBJ2-5; D remains unclear. The V gene's germline CDR1 is SGHAT and CDR2 FQNNGV. This CDR3 is 15 amino acids long. CDR3 bases: TGTGCCAGCAGCCACCGGTCAGCCCCATGGGTGACCCCGTACTTC. Translated: CASSHRSAPWVTPYF.

Comments on this clonotype: The CDR3 does not close with the conserved phenylalanine or tryptophan, likely indicating a read error. J is TRBJ2-2 and V is TRBV11-2; 8 bases are shared with TRBD2. Germline CDR1 reads SGHAT; CDR2 reads FQNNGV. This CDR3 comprises 14 residues. CDR3 sequence reads: CPSSKSGSPGELFI. CDR3 DNA sequence: TGTCCAAGCAGCAAGAGCGGGAGCCCCGGGGAACTGTTTATT.

This clonotype was seen only once. One junction end does not reproduce the germline sequence, and a read error may be involved. The J gene is TRBJ2-6, the V gene TRBV4-3, with D maybe TRBD1 (6 bases). The CDR3 has 15 residues. Germline V CDR1 and CDR2: LGHNA, YSLEER. The CDR3 DNA reads TGCGCCAGCAGTCAGGGGACACTTGGGGTCAACGTCCTGACTTTC. Protein sequence: CASSQGTLGVNVLTF.

The V call is TRBV29-1, the J call TRBJ2-1; 8 bases line up with TRBD2. The V and J ends lost 6 bases and 12 bases, in that order; junction bases with no gene match: 13. The CDR3 runs 13 residues. Germline CDR1 and CDR2: SQVTM and ANQGSEA. DNA of the CDR3: TGCAGCGTGGGACTAGGGGCCTACAATATGCAGTTCTTC. This codes for CSVGLGAYNMQFF.

The gene calls are TRBV6-6 and TRBJ2-7; 10 bases align to TRBD2. This CDR3 has 15 amino acids. CDR1 is MNHNY, CDR2 SVGAGI, per germline (reference sequence). The V and J ends lost 9 bases and 5 bases, in that order; junction bases with no gene match: 13. The CDR3 sequence is CASSQLAGVVHEQYF. CDR3 sequence (DNA): TGTGCCAGTAGTCAGCTAGCGGGAGTGGTGCACGAGCAGTACTTC.

This clonotype was counted ten times or more. The chain combines TRBV25-1 with TRBJ2-7, with a possible D match to TRBD1 (5 bases). V was pared by 4 bases and J by 3 bases, with 13 bases between. The CDR3 length is 14 residues. Germline V gene sequence: CDR1 MGHDK, CDR2 SYGVNS. CDR3 residues: CASSGGHVNYEQYF. In DNA form, the CDR3 reads TGTGCCAGCAGTGGCGGACACGTAAACTACGAGCAGTACTTC.

As to this clonotype: Since the CDR3 does not end with the conserved phenylalanine or tryptophan, this likely comes from a read error. The rearrangement links TRBV11-1 to TRBJ1-2, with no clear D. The CDR3 totals 14 residues. CDR1 and CDR2 from the germline V gene are SGHAT and FQDESV (reference sequence). CDR3 sequence (DNA): TGTGCCAACAGCTTAGCGGGCCAAGGCGGAGGTTACACCTTA. As protein: CANSLAGQGGGYTL.

V gene TRBV28 combines with J gene TRBJ2-7; no reliable D call. V lost 6 bases, J lost 3 bases, and 12 bases lay in between. CDR3 length equals 13 residues. Germline CDR1 and CDR2: MDHEN and SYDVKM. The CDR3 DNA sequence: TGTGCCAGCAGCCCGACCCAAAACTACGAGCAGTACTTC. This translates into CASSPTQNYEQYF. Complete variable domain (other parts from reference TRBV28 and TRBJ2-7): DVKVTQSSRYLVKRTGEKVFLECVQDMDHENMFWYRQDPGLGLRLIYFSYDVKMKEKGDIPEGYSVSREKKERFSLILESASTNQTSMYLCASSPTQNYEQYFGPGTRLTVT.

Remarks on this clonotype: The junction and the germline gene differ at one end; a read error may be behind it. Here the CDR3 reads CASSTGRITGAFF. The CDR3 coding sequence is TGTGCCAGCAGCACAGGGAGGATTACTGGAGCTTTCTTT. V gene TRBV6-6 combines with J gene TRBJ1-1; D possibly corresponds to TRBD1 (6 bases). The CDR3 length is 13 residues. The germline V gene has CDR1 MNHNY and CDR2 SVGAGI (reference sequence).

Note on this clonotype: The conserved closing phenylalanine or tryptophan is absent in this CDR3, likely reflecting a read error. The rearrangement joins TRBV11-2 to TRBJ2-3; D is unclear. The length of the CDR3 is 16 residues. V was pared by 5 bases and J by 2 bases, with 17 bases between. Germline assignment: CDR1 SGHAT and CDR2 FQNNGV. CDR3 protein: CASSRSSIGNTDTQYY. In DNA form, the CDR3 reads TGTGCCAGCAGCAGAAGTAGTATAGGGAACACAGATACGCAGTATTAT.

A remark on this clonotype: A much larger clone differs by one base, so this may be a read error. The V and J genes are TRBV30 and TRBJ2-7; 7 bases are shared with TRBD2. Germline assignment: CDR1 GTSNPN and CDR2 SVGIG (reference sequence). Trimming cost V 4 bases and J 0 bases; bases outside gene matches: 9. The CDR3 sequence is 15 residues long. CDR3 loop: CAWTVKLASSYEQYF. In DNA, the CDR3 is TGTGCCTGGACTGTAAAACTAGCGAGCTCCTACGAGCAGTACTTC.

Details on this clonotype: The missing conserved phenylalanine or tryptophan at the end of this CDR3 makes a read error likely. This chain connects TRBV29-1 to TRBJ2-3; D might be TRBD1 or TRBD2, each matching 5 bases. Germline V CDR1 and CDR2: SQVTM, ANQGSEA. This CDR3 is built from 15 residues. The CDR3: CSVEGGAGITDTQYL. Here the CDR3 DNA reads TGCAGTGTTGAGGGTGGGGCCGGCATCACGGATACGCAGTATCTT.

V and J are TRBV4-2 and TRBJ1-2, with D tentatively TRBD1 (6 bases). There are 15 residues in the CDR3. V shed 4 bases and J shed 4 bases, with 16 bases lying between them. Germline V gives CDR1 LGHNA, CDR2 YNFKEQ. The CDR3 DNA reads as TGTGCCAGCAGCCCCGAGGGGGAAGACAGCTATGGCTACACCTTC. It yields the protein CASSPEGEDSYGYTF.

V gene TRBV29-1 combines with J gene TRBJ2-7, with 7 bases aligning to TRBD2. CDR3 length: 13 residues. In germline, CDR1 is SQVTM, CDR2 ANQGSEA. Germline trimming cut 8 bases from V and 3 bases from J; bases unmatched to any gene: 10. This chain's CDR3 is CSISAGSFYEQYF. The CDR3 region has the DNA TGCAGCATTTCAGCGGGGAGCTTCTACGAGCAGTACTTC.

There are many counts of this clonotype. This chain joins TRBV30 and TRBJ2-3; D perhaps matches TRBD2 (6 bases). V lost 2 bases and J lost 3, with 18 bases in between. The CDR3 totals 16 residues. Germline V lookup: CDR1 GTSNPN, CDR2 SVGIG (reference sequence). In DNA form, the CDR3 reads TGTGCCTGGAGTTTAGCACTAGCCCCGGCAACAGATACGCAGTATTTT. Amino acids: CAWSLALAPATDTQYF.

This clonotype appeared a single time. A read error is likely, as this CDR3 ends without the conserved phenylalanine or tryptophan. The DNA is omitted, as the CDR3 cannot be located on it reliably, and the CDR3 follows TCRdb's listing. This sequence joins TRBV12-3 or TRBV12-4 and TRBJ2-5; the D call in the table, TRBD1, was not verified against the DNA. The CDR3 is 13 residues long, ends included. CDR3 sequence reads: CASSSRVPGTLYC.

About this clonotype itself: At one boundary the junction diverges from the germline segment, which might be a read error. DNA for the CDR3: TGTGCCAGTATTAAGGCCAGCGGTAGGTCCTACAAGCAGTACTTC. It translates to CASIKASGRSYKQYF. This chain joins TRBV6-2 or TRBV6-3 and TRBJ2-7; a weak D match, TRBD2 (5 bases). The CDR3 loop spans 15 amino acids. CDR1 is MNHEY, CDR2 SVGEGT, per germline.

For this clonotype: One junction end does not reproduce the germline sequence, and a read error may be involved. J is TRBJ2-1 and V is TRBV4-3; TRBD2 might be the D (7 bases). Germline-derived CDR1 and CDR2 are LGHNA and YSLEER. This CDR3 has 15 amino acids. CDR3 nucleotides: TGCGCCAGTAGCCCAAAGGGGGGGTCGGTTAATGAGCAGTTCTTC. It specifies CASSPKGGSVNEQFF.

Note on this clonotype: The missing conserved phenylalanine or tryptophan at the end of this CDR3 makes a read error likely. The J gene is TRBJ2-3, the V gene TRBV5-1; D is perhaps TRBD1 or TRBD2 (5 bases each). The CDR3 loop spans 14 amino acids. From germline, CDR1 is SGHRS and CDR2 YFSETQ. Trimming cost V 9 bases and J 0 bases, with 14 bases left between them. This chain's CDR3 is CANVSGGSTDTQYS. The CDR3 DNA reads TGCGCCAACGTGAGTGGGGGAAGCACAGATACGCAGTATTCT.

Comment on this clonotype: One base away lies a much larger clone, so this may be a sequencing read error. The genes are TRBV4-3 and TRBJ1-2; D not resolved. Per germline, CDR1 LGHNA and CDR2 YSLEER. This CDR3 comprises 14 residues. CDR3 protein: CASSEDSGLGGYTF. Written as DNA, the CDR3 is TGCGCCAGCAGCGAAGATTCAGGCTTGGGGGGCTACACCTTC.

This clonotype was seen just once. Likely a read error: the CDR3 ends without its conserved phenylalanine or tryptophan. The rearrangement joins TRBV5-1 to TRBJ1-4; maybe TRBD1 (5 bases). Trimming removed 4 bases at V and 9 bases at J, with 19 bases between. This CDR3 is built from 15 residues. Germline lookup yields CDR1 SGHRS and CDR2 YFSETQ. CDR3 sequence (DNA): TGCGCCAGCAGCGTGGGGACGGGGCGAGGGCAAAAACTGTTTTAT. This gives the protein CASSVGTGRGQKLFY.